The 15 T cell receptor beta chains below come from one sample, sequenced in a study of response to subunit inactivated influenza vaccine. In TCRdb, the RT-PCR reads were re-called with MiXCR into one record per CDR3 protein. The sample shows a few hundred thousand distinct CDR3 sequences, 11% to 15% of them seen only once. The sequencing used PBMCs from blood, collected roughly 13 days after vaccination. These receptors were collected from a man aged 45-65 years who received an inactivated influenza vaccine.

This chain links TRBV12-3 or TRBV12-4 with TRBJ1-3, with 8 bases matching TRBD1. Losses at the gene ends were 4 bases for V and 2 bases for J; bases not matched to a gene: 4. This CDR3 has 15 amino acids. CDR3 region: CASSSDRAPGNTIYF. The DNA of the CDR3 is TGTGCCAGCAGTTCGGACAGGGCCCCTGGAAACACCATATATTTT.

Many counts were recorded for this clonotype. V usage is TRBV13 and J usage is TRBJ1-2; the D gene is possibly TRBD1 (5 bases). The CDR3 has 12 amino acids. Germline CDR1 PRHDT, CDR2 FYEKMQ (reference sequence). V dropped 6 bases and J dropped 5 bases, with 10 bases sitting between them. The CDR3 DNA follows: TGTGCCAGCAGTCGGCCAGGGTATGGCTACACCTTC. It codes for CASSRPGYGYTF.

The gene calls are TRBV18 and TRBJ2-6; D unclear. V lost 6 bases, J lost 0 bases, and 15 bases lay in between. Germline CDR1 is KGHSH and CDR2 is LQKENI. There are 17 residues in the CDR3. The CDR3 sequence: CASSQSRGRSGANVLTF. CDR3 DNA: TGTGCCAGCTCCCAGAGTCGTGGGCGCTCTGGGGCCAACGTCCTGACTTTC. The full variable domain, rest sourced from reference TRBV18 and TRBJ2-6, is NAGVMQNPRHLVRRRGQEARLRCSPMKGHSHVYWYRQLPEEGLKFMVYLQKENIIDESGMPKERFSAEFPKEGPSILRIQQVVRGDSAAYFCASSQSRGRSGANVLTFGAGSRLTVL.

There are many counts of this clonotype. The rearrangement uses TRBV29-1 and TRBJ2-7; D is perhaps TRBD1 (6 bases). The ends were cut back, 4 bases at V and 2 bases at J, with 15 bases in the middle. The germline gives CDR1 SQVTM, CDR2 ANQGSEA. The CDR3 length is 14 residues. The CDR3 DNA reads TGCAGCGTTGGCGCCGGACAGCCGGCCTACGAGCAGTACTTC. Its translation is CSVGAGQPAYEQYF.

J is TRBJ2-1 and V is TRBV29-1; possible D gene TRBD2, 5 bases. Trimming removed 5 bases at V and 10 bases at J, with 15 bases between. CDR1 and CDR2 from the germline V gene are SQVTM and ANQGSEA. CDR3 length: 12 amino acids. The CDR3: CSVPIGVGEQFF. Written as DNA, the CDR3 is TGCAGCGTTCCAATCGGGGTTGGGGAGCAGTTCTTC.

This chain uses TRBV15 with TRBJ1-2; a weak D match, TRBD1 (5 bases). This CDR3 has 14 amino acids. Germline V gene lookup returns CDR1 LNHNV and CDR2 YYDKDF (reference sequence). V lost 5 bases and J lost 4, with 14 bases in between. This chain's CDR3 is CATSYWDGSYGYTF. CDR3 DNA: TGTGCCACCAGCTACTGGGACGGGTCCTATGGCTACACCTTC.

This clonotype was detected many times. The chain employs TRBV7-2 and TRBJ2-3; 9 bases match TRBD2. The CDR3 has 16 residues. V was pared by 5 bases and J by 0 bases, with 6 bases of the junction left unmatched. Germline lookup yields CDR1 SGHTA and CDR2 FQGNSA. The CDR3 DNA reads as TGTGCCAGCAGCCCGGAGCGGGGGGTTAGCACAGATACGCAGTATTTT. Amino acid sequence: CASSPERGVSTDTQYF. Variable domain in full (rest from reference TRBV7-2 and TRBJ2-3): GAGVSQSPSNKVTEKGKDVELRCDPISGHTALYWYRQSLGQGLEFLIYFQGNSAPDKSGLPSDRFSAERTGGSVSTLTIQRTQQEDSAVYLCASSPERGVSTDTQYFGPGTRLTVL.

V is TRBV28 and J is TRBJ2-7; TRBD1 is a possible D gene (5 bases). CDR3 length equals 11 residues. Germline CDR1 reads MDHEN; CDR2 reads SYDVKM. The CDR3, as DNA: TGTGGTGTGGGGCCCTTTTACGAGCAGTACTTC. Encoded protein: CGVGPFYEQYF. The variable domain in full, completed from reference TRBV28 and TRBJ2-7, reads DVKVTQSSRYLVKRTGEKVFLECVQDMDHENMFWYRQDPGLGLRLIYFSYDVKMKEKGDIPEGYSVSREKKERFSLILESASTNQTSMYLCGVGPFYEQYFGPGTRLTVT.

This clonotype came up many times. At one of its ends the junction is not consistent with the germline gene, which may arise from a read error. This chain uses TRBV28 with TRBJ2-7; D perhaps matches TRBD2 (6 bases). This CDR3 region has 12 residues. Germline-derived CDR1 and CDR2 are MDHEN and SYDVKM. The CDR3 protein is CASSFGSGVVDF. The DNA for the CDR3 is TGTGCCAGCAGTTTCGGGAGTGGGGTTGTGGACTTC.

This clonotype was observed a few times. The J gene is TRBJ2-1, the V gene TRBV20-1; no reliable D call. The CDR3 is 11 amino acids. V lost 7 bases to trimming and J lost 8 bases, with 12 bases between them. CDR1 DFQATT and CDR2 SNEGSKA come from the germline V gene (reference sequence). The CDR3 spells CSGKSSDEQFF. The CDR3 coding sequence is TGCAGTGGGAAGTCGTCGGATGAGCAGTTCTTC.

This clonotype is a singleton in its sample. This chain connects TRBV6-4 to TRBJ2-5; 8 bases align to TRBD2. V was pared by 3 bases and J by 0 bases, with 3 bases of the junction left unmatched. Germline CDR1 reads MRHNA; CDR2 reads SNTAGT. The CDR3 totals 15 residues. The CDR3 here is CASSEGSGDQETQYF. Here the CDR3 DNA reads TGTGCCAGCAGTGAGGGTAGCGGGGACCAAGAGACCCAGTACTTC.

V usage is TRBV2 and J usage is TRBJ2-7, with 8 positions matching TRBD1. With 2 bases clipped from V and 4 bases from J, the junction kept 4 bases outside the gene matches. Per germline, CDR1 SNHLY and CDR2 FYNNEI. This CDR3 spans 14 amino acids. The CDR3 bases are TGTGCCAGCAGTGAACAGGGGGCCTTTTACGAGCAGTACTTC. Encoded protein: CASSEQGAFYEQYF.

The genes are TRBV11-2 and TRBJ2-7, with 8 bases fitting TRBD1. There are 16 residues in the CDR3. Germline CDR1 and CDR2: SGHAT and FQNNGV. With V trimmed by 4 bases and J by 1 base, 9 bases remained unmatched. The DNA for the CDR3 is TGTGCCAGCAGCTCCCTAACCGGGACAGGTTCCTACGAGCAGTACTTC. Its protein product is CASSSLTGTGSYEQYF.

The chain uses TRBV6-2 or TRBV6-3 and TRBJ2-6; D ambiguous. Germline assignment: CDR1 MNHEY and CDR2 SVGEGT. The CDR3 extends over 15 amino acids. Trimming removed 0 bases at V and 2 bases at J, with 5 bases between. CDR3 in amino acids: CASSYSLTGANVLTF. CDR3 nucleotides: TGTGCCAGCAGTTACTCGCTTACTGGGGCCAACGTCCTGACTTTC.

CDR3 DNA sequence: TGTGCCAGCAGCGGGGTGGGGGGGGCACTCTCTGATACGCAGTATTTT. Protein sequence: CASSGVGGALSDTQYF. The chain carries TRBV9 and TRBJ2-3; TRBD2 might be the D (7 bases). V was cut by 3 bases and J by 6 bases, with 20 bases left in between. The CDR3 runs 16 residues. CDR1 and CDR2 (germline): SGDLS, YYNGEE.